Following are 6 T cell receptor beta chains from one sample sequenced in a study of shared clonotypes between healthy human individuals. Sequencing was performed with immunoSEQ multiplex PCR; in TCRdb, only in-frame clones are kept and a portion is missing. The sample lists 600,000 to 750,000 clones, roughly 70% occurring once. The sample was memory CD4+ T cells sorted from blood. Subset reported: CD45RA-negative fraction. The receptors originated from a woman younger than 45 in good health.

This chain joins TRBV29-1 and TRBJ1-1; D unclear. V was clipped by 7 bases and J by 1 base, with 22 bases between them. The germline gives CDR1 SQVTM, CDR2 ANQGSEA. The CDR3 consists of 16 residues. As DNA, the CDR3 is TGCAGCGACTCTCCCCGCTGGGCCTTGCAGAACACTGAAGCTTTCTTT. Its translation is CSDSPRWALQNTEAFF.

This clone was seen once. This chain uses TRBV5-4 with TRBJ2-2, with D possibly matching TRBD2 (5 bases). The CDR3 runs to 15 residues. Germline V lookup: CDR1 SGHNT, CDR2 YYREEE (reference sequence). With 3 bases removed from V and 6 bases from J, the gap between germline ends came to 15 bases. The CDR3 sequence: CASSSGFLSPGELFF. In DNA, the CDR3 is TGTGCCAGCAGCTCGGGGTTCCTTTCCCCCGGGGAGCTGTTTTTT.

The chain employs TRBV28 and TRBJ2-4; maybe TRBD2 (5 bases). Deletions cut 3 bases from V and 8 bases from J, with 14 bases between. In germline, CDR1 is MDHEN, CDR2 SYDVKM. The CDR3 spans 14 residues. The CDR3 region has the DNA TGTGCCAGCAGTTTTCTCGGTAAAGCGGACATTCAGTACTTC. Its translation is CASSFLGKADIQYF.

V gene TRBV19 combines with J gene TRBJ1-2, with 8 bases aligning to TRBD1. V shed 5 bases and J 2 bases; nucleotides not matched to a gene: 7. Per the germline V gene, CDR1 is LNHDA and CDR2 is SQIVND (reference sequence). The CDR3 runs 15 residues. CDR3 amino acids: CASSEGQGFNYGYTF. In DNA form, the CDR3 reads TGTGCCAGTAGTGAAGGACAGGGCTTCAACTATGGCTACACCTTC.

This clone was seen at least ten times. This chain joins TRBV2 and TRBJ2-3; 8 nucleotides agree with TRBD2. Germline assignment: CDR1 SNHLY and CDR2 FYNNEI. CDR3 length: 15 residues. J lost 2 bases, V lost 4 bases, and 5 bases had no gene match. The CDR3 loop reads CASSALAVHTDTQYF. The CDR3 coding sequence is TGTGCCAGCAGTGCACTAGCGGTCCACACAGATACGCAGTATTTT.

V and J are TRBV28 and TRBJ2-7; 7 positions match TRBD2. The J segment lost 4 bases and the V segment lost 5 bases, leaving 8 bases of the junction unmatched. The CDR3 totals 14 residues. Germline CDR1 and CDR2: MDHEN and SYDVKM. CDR3 coding DNA: TGTGCCAGCAGTCTTGGAGCGGGACGGTACGAGCAGTACTTC. Protein: CASSLGAGRYEQYF.